This paragraph covers one TCR beta chain sequence. Clones were read by immunoSEQ multiplex PCR, and TCRdb kept only the in-frame ones, dropping some. Of roughly 160,000 clones in the sample, approximately 85% were seen once. The data originate from a study of blood T cell repertoires in COVID-19. For the study at large: From T cells, B-cell-depleted T cells, or PBMCs came the material, which was cDNA or gDNA.

Trimming took 6 bases from V and 2 from J, leaving 8 bases between them. This CDR3 is 13 amino acids long. The chain has TRBV12-3 or TRBV12-4 and TRBJ1-5; no reliable D call. Sequenced input: peripheral blood. This TCR was sampled from a man aged 35 to 55 with acute or convalescent COVID-19. CDR3 residues: CASSLVGNQPQHF. The CDR3 bases are TGTGCCAGCAGCCTAGTGGGCAATCAGCCCCAGCATTTT.